The 20 T cell receptor beta chains presented below share a single source sample, sequenced in a study of beta chain features in type 1 diabetes. Regarding the study as a whole: All four CD4+ subsets from Type 1 diabetes patients carried moderately but significantly shorter TCRB CDR3s.

Antigen specificity for these receptors is unknown. The authors reverse transcribed all of the isolated RNA, so sequencing captured expressed TCRB transcripts. Here immunoSEQ multiplex PCR was the method, and the copy in TCRdb shows in-frame clones only, minus some. Among some 240,000 clones listed, roughly 17% were seen once. The sample taken for sequencing was naive CD4+ T cells from blood. These receptors were collected from a man aged 30 to 39 with type 1 diabetes.

V and J are TRBV25-1 and TRBJ2-1, with D hard to call. Per the germline V gene, CDR1 is MGHDK and CDR2 is SYGVNS. The CDR3 consists of 14 residues. V was cut by 6 bases and J by 0 bases, with 9 bases left in between. DNA of the CDR3: TGTGCCAGCAGGGGGAACCGCTCCTACAATGAGCAGTTCTTC. The encoded protein is CASRGNRSYNEQFF.

This clone was seen more than once but under ten times. This rearrangement joins TRBV29-1 to TRBJ1-1, with 8 nucleotides matching TRBD1. V lost 6 bases to trimming and J lost 5 bases; unmatched junction nucleotides: 11. The CDR3 runs 14 residues. Germline V gives CDR1 SQVTM, CDR2 ANQGSEA. The CDR3 DNA follows: TGCAGCGTATTATTTCAGGGGGCAAGGACTGAAGCTTTCTTT. Protein sequence: CSVLFQGARTEAFF.

V and J are TRBV15 and TRBJ2-3, with 9 nucleotides matching TRBD2. This CDR3 spans 18 amino acids. Germline V gene sequence: CDR1 LNHNV, CDR2 YYDKDF (reference sequence). The V and J ends lost 6 bases and 1 base, in that order; junction bases with no gene match: 14. This CDR3 is CATSGEREESFGTDTQYF. CDR3 bases: TGTGCCACCAGTGGCGAGCGGGAGGAATCTTTCGGCACAGATACGCAGTATTTT. Based on the CDR3 plus reference TRBV15 and TRBJ2-3, the full variable domain is DAMVIQNPRYQVTQFGKPVTLSCSQTLNHNVMYWYQQKSSQAPKLLFHYYDKDFNNEADTPDNFQSRRPNTSFCFLDIRSPGLGDTAMYLCATSGEREESFGTDTQYFGPGTRLTVL.

The rearrangement uses TRBV9 and TRBJ2-1, with D unclear. The V and J ends lost 3 bases and 2 bases respectively, with 12 bases between them. The germline V gene encodes CDR1 SGDLS and CDR2 YYNGEE. The CDR3 is 15 residues long. The CDR3 loop reads CASSGAVATYNEQFF. CDR3 nucleotide sequence: TGTGCCAGCAGCGGTGCGGTGGCTACCTACAATGAGCAGTTCTTC.

This clone was picked up a small number of times. The gene calls are TRBV20-1 and TRBJ2-3; no clear D gene. Trimming took 0 bases from V and 5 from J, leaving 3 bases between them. The germline CDR1 and CDR2 sequences are DFQATT and SNEGSKA (reference sequence). This CDR3 has 11 residues. The CDR3 protein is CSAREKDTQYF. In DNA form, the CDR3 reads TGCAGTGCTAGAGAGAAAGATACGCAGTATTTT.

This clone showed up just a few times. The chain recombines TRBV25-1 with TRBJ2-7, with TRBD2 identical over 7 bases. Looked up from germline, CDR1 is MGHDK and CDR2 is SYGVNS. The CDR3 sequence is 13 residues long. Trimming at V came to 4 bases and at J to 3 bases, leaving 3 bases not matched to a gene. The CDR3 region is CASSAGGSYEQYF. Here the CDR3 DNA reads TGTGCCAGCAGTGCTGGCGGGAGCTACGAGCAGTACTTC.

This clone was observed a handful of times. The chain links TRBV9 to TRBJ1-1; the D is unclear. The CDR3 runs to 14 residues. The germline CDR1 and CDR2 sequences are SGDLS and YYNGEE. The V end lost 4 bases, the J end lost 3 bases, and 13 bases lay between the germline ends. Here the CDR3 reads CASSPWVMDTEAFF. CDR3 bases: TGTGCCAGCAGCCCATGGGTCATGGACACTGAAGCTTTCTTT.

This sequence joins TRBV5-1 and TRBJ2-3, with 7 positions matching TRBD2. J lost 6 bases, V lost 4 bases, and 11 bases had no gene match. Germline-derived CDR1 and CDR2 are SGHRS and YFSETQ. This CDR3 is 15 amino acids long. CDR3 DNA sequence: TGCGCCAGCAGCCTGTCGGGACTACCGTCGGATACGCAGTATTTT. Translated, it gives CASSLSGLPSDTQYF.

The genes are TRBV5-6 and TRBJ2-5; TRBD2 agrees at 11 bases. Germline V gene data show CDR1 as SGHDT and CDR2 as YYEEEE. The CDR3 spans 16 residues. The junction had 4 bases not matched to a gene; V was cut back by 1 base and J by 2 bases. The CDR3 spells CASSLLLAGGQETQYF. CDR3 bases: TGTGCCAGCAGCTTGCTCCTAGCGGGAGGACAAGAGACCCAGTACTTC.

This clone was seen more than once but under ten times. V is TRBV27 and J is TRBJ2-7; 7 bases line up with TRBD1. The ends lost 5 bases at V and 1 base at J; junction bases unmatched: 14. This CDR3 has 17 residues. Germline CDR1 MNHEY, CDR2 SMNVEV (reference sequence). The CDR3 reads CASSPPHDRDLSYEQYF. DNA of the CDR3: TGTGCCAGCAGTCCCCCCCACGACAGGGACCTATCCTACGAGCAGTACTTC.

This clone appeared a few times. The V and J genes are TRBV29-1 and TRBJ1-5, with a possible D match to TRBD1 (5 bases). V was cut by 4 bases and J by 2 bases, with 15 bases left in between. Germline CDR1 reads SQVTM; CDR2 reads ANQGSEA. This CDR3 has 15 residues. In DNA, the CDR3 is TGCAGCGTTGTCTTGACAGTTGGTGGCAATCAGCCCCAGCATTTT. Its protein is CSVVLTVGGNQPQHF.

The chain links TRBV30 to TRBJ1-1; no definite D call. The germline gives CDR1 GTSNPN, CDR2 SVGIG (reference sequence). The length of the CDR3 is 12 residues. Trimming stripped 8 bases from V and 1 base from J, with 11 bases between. The CDR3 DNA is TGTGCCGGTGGACGCAAGAACACTGAAGCTTTCTTT. Protein: CAGGRKNTEAFF.

This clone was recorded a few times. The chain combines TRBV29-1 with TRBJ2-5, with a tentative D call TRBD2 (5 bases). V lost 3 bases and J 5 bases, leaving 16 bases between the germline ends. This CDR3 contains 14 residues. The germline CDR1 and CDR2 sequences are SQVTM and ANQGSEA. The CDR3 DNA reads as TGCAGCGTTGATTTAACAGAGTCGGGGGAGACCCAGTACTTC. It translates to CSVDLTESGETQYF. Combining the CDR3 with reference TRBV29-1 and TRBJ2-5 gives the whole variable domain SAVISQKPSRDICQRGTSLTIQCQVDSQVTMMFWYRQQPGQSLTLIATANQGSEATYESGFVIDKFPISRPNLTFSTLTVSNMSPEDSSIYLCSVDLTESGETQYFGPGTRLLVL.

This clone was detected only a few times. The same CDR3 can be traced to other DNA sequences in this sample. The DNA for the CDR3 is TGCAGCGTTGGGAGTAACTCCTACAATGAGCAGTTCTTC. It codes for CSVGSNSYNEQFF. The chain joins TRBV29-1 to TRBJ2-1; D ambiguous. The CDR3 spans 13 residues. Trimming pared 4 bases from V and 0 bases from J, leaving 7 bases between. CDR1 and CDR2 (germline): SQVTM, ANQGSEA.

A few counts support this clone. The rearrangement joins TRBV30 to TRBJ1-2, with TRBD1 identical over 7 bases. The CDR3 runs 15 residues. V gave up 0 bases and J gave up 4 bases; unmatched junction bases: 8. The germline CDR1 and CDR2 sequences are GTSNPN and SVGIG (reference sequence). The CDR3 loop is CAWSVQGGGLYGYTF. The CDR3 region has the DNA TGTGCCTGGAGTGTTCAGGGGGGAGGCCTCTATGGCTACACCTTC.

The chain recombines TRBV28 with TRBJ2-7; 14 bases are a match to TRBD2. V lost 6 bases to trimming and J lost 7 bases; unmatched junction nucleotides: 5. Germline V gives CDR1 MDHEN, CDR2 SYDVKM. This CDR3 is 14 amino acids long. CDR3 nucleotide sequence: TGTGCCAGCAGGGGACTAGCGGGAGCGGAAGAGCAGTACTTC. Protein: CASRGLAGAEEQYF.

The V gene is TRBV29-1, the J gene TRBJ1-1; weak D call: TRBD1 (5 bases). The CDR3 consists of 18 residues. Germline CDR1 reads SQVTM; CDR2 reads ANQGSEA. Trimming left V 4 bases short and J 1 base short, with 25 bases between. The CDR3 region has the DNA TGCAGCGTTGGCCCCCCTTTTTTAGTAGGGGTCAGGAACACTGAAGCTTTCTTT. Amino acid sequence: CSVGPPFLVGVRNTEAFF.

The chain couples TRBV7-9 to TRBJ2-7, with D uncertain. In germline, CDR1 is SEHNR, CDR2 FQNEAQ (reference sequence). This CDR3 is 13 amino acids long. V shed 1 base and J shed 5 bases, with 9 bases lying between them. The chain's CDR3 is CASSLVGLHEQYF. CDR3 in DNA: TGTGCCAGCAGCTTAGTGGGCCTCCACGAGCAGTACTTC.

J is TRBJ1-1 and V is TRBV11-1, with a tentative D call TRBD1 (5 bases). CDR1 SGHAT and CDR2 FQDESV come from the germline V gene (reference sequence). This CDR3 has 14 amino acids. V was clipped by 2 bases and J by 4 bases, with 11 bases between them. CDR3 in DNA: TGTGCCAGCAGCTTACGCGGCAGGGTCACTGAAGCTTTCTTT. Translated: CASSLRGRVTEAFF.

This clone was seen more than once but under ten times. The chain couples TRBV2 to TRBJ2-1; TRBD2 is a possible D gene (5 bases). The germline V gene has CDR1 SNHLY and CDR2 FYNNEI. Deletions cut 8 bases from V and 5 bases from J, with 13 bases between. CDR3 length: 13 residues. CDR3: CASVREADNEQFF. The CDR3 region has the DNA TGTGCCAGCGTCCGGGAAGCGGACAATGAGCAGTTCTTC.